The clone carrying this T cell receptor (beta chain) was found a few times. Its antigen is currently unknown. In the library, each TCR cDNA molecule bore its own unique molecular identifier. Each CDR3 protein is one row after TCRdb ran MiXCR on the 5' RACE reads. The sample holds approximately 56,000 distinct CDR3 sequences, less than 9% seen once. The time point here: blood at routine non-recurrence follow-up after resection. The study sequenced unsorted whole RNA from tumor, nontumor lung or frozen PBMC. The data derive from a study of spatial heterogeneity in lung cancer. Study at large: Patients with untreated early-stage non-small cell lung cancer, numbering some 68, were the donors. Detection consistently captured more beta-chain sequences than alpha-chain sequences. Study-wide results and limits: Detection of ubiquitous tumor TCRs in blood was higher at resection than follow-up.

With 7 bases removed from V and 3 bases from J, the gap between germline ends came to 22 bases. The CDR3 consists of 17 residues. This sequence was found in a female donor with early-stage non-small cell lung cancer. This rearrangement joins TRBV12-3 or TRBV12-4 to TRBJ1-5, with D tentatively TRBD1 (5 bases). The material was PBMCs, obtained at follow-up. The CDR3 nucleotides read TGTGCCAGCATCCTCCAAGTCGGGGGATCTTCCAATCAGCCCCAGCATTTT. Its translation: CASILQVGGSSNQPQHF.